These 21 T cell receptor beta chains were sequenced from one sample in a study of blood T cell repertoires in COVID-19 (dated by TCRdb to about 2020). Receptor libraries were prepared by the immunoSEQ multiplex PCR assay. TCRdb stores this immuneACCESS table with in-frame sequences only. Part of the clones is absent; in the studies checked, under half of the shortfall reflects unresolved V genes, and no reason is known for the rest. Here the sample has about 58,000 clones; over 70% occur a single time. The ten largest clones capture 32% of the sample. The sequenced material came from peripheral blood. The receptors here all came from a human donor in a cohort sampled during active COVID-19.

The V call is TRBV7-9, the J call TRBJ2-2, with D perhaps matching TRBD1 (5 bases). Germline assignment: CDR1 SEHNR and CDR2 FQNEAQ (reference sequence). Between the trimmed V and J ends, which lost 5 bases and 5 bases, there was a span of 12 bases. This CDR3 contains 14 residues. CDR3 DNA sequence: TGTGCCAGCAGCCCACAGACAGTTACCGGGGAGCTGTTTTTT. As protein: CASSPQTVTGELFF.

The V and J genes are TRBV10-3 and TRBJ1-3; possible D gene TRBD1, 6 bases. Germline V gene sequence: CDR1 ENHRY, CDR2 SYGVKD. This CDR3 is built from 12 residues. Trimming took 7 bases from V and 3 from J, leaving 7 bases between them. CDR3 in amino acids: CAITDSGNTIYF. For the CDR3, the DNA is TGTGCCATCACGGACAGTGGAAACACCATATATTTT.

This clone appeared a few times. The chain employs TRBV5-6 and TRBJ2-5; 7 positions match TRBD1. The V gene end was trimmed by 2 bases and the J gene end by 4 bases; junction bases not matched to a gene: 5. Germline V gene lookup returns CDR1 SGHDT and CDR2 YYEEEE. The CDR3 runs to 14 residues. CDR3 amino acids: CASSLQGIGETQYF. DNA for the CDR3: TGTGCCAGCAGCTTACAGGGGATCGGAGAGACCCAGTACTTC.

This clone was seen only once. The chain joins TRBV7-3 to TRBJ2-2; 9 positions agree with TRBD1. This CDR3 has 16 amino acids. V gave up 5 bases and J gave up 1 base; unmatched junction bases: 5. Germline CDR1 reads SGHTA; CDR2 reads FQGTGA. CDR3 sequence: CASSATGGGNTGELFF. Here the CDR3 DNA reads TGTGCCAGCAGCGCCACAGGGGGCGGGAACACCGGGGAGCTGTTTTTT.

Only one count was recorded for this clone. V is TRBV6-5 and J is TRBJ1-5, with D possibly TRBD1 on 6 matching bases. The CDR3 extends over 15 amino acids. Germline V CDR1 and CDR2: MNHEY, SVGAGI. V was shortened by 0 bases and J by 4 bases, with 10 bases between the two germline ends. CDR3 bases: TGTGCCAGCAGTTACTCTGCGGGGGCAAATCAGCCCCAGCATTTT. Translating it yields CASSYSAGANQPQHF.

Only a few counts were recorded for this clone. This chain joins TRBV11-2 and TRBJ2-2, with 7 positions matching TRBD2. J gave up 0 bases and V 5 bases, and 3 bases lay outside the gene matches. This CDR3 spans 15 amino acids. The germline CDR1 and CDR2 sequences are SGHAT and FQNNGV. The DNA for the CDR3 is TGTGCCAGCAGCCTTGCGGGGGCGAACACCGGGGAGCTGTTTTTT. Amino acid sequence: CASSLAGANTGELFF.

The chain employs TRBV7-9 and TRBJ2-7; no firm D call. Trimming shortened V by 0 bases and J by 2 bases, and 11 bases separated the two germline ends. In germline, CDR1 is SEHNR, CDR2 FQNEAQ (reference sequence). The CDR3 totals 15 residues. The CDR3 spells CASSLAEADTYEQYF. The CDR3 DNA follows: TGTGCCAGCAGCTTAGCCGAGGCTGATACCTACGAGCAGTACTTC.

For the CDR3, the DNA is TGTGCCAGCAGTTTTACCGGGACAGCTGGTTCACCCCTCCACTTT. Translated, it gives CASSFTGTAGSPLHF. The chain joins TRBV27 to TRBJ1-6; 7 nucleotides agree with TRBD1. Per germline, CDR1 MNHEY and CDR2 SMNVEV (reference sequence). The CDR3 consists of 15 residues. The J segment lost 9 bases and the V segment lost 3 bases, leaving 8 bases of the junction unmatched.

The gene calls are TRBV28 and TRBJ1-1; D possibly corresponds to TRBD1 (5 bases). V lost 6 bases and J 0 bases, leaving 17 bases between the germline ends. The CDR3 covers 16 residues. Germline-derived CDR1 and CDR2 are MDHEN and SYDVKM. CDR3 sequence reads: CASSPSGSVVNTEAFF. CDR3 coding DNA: TGTGCCAGCAGCCCATCAGGGTCTGTGGTGAACACTGAAGCTTTCTTT.

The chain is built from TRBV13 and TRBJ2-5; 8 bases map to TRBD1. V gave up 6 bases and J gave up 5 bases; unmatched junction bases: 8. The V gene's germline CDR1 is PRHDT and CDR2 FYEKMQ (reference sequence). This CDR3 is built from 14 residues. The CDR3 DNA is TGTGCCAGCAGAACCCAGGGGGCTGGGGAGACCCAGTACTTC. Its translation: CASRTQGAGETQYF.

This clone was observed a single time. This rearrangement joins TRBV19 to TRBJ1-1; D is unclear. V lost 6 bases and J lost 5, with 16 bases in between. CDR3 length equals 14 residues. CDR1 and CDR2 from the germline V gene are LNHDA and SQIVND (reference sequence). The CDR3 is CASRAGPGGTEAFF. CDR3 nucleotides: TGTGCCAGTAGGGCCGGCCCCGGAGGGACTGAAGCTTTCTTT.

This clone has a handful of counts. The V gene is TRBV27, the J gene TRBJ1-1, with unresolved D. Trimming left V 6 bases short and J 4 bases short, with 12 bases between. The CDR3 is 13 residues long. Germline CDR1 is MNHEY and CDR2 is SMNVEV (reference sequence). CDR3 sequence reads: CASSPWRATEAFF. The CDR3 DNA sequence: TGTGCCAGCAGCCCTTGGAGGGCCACTGAAGCTTTCTTT.

DNA for the CDR3: TGTGCCAGCACTTCGCCAGGGCATGGCTACACCTTC. Its translation: CASTSPGHGYTF. The rearrangement uses TRBV5-6 and TRBJ1-2; tentative D call: TRBD1 (5 bases). This CDR3 region has 12 residues. The germline V gene encodes CDR1 SGHDT and CDR2 YYEEEE. The V and J ends lost 6 bases and 6 bases respectively, with 12 bases between them. Filled out from reference TRBV5-6 and TRBJ1-2, the complete variable domain reads DAGVTQSPTHLIKTRGQQVTLRCSPKSGHDTVSWYQQALGQGPQFIFQYYEEEERQRGNFPDRFSGHQFPNYSSELNVNALLLGDSALYLCASTSPGHGYTFGSGTRLTVV.

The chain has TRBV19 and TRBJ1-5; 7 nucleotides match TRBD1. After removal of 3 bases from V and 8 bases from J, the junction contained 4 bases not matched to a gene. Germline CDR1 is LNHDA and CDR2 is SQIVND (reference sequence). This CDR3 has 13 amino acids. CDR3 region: CASSIRQGEPQHF. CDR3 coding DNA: TGTGCCAGTAGTATTCGACAGGGTGAGCCCCAGCATTTT.

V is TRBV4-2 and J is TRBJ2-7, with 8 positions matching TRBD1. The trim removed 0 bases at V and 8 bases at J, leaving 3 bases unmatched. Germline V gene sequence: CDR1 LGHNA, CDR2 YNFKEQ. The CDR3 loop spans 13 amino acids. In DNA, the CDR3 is TGTGCCAGCAGCCAAGATCGGGACAGGCAGCAGTACTTC. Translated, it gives CASSQDRDRQQYF.

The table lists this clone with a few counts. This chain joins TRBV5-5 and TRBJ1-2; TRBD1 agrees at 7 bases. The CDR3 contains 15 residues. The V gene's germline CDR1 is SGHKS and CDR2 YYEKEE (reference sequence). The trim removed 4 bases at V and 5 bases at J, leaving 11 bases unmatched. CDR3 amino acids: CASSTDQAGGYGYTF. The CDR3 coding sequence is TGTGCCAGCAGCACCGACCAGGCAGGGGGGTATGGCTACACCTTC.

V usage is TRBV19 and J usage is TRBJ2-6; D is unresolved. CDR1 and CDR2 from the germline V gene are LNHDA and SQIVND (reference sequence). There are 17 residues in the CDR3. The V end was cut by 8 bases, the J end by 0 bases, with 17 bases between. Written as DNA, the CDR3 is TGTGCCAGTCAGAGGTTTGCCTTTCTCTCTGGGGCCAACGTCCTGACTTTC. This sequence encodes CASQRFAFLSGANVLTF.

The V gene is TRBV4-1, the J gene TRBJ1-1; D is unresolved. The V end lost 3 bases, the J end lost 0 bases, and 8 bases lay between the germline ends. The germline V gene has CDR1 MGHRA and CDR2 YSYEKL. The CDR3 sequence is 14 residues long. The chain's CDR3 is CASSQETMNTEAFF. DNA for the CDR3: TGCGCCAGCAGCCAGGAGACCATGAACACTGAAGCTTTCTTT.

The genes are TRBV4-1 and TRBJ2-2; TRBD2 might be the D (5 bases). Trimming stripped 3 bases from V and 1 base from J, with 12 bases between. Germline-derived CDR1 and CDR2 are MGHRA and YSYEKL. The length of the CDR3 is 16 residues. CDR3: CASSQDWAMNTGELFF. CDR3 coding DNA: TGCGCCAGCAGCCAGGACTGGGCCATGAACACCGGGGAGCTGTTTTTT.

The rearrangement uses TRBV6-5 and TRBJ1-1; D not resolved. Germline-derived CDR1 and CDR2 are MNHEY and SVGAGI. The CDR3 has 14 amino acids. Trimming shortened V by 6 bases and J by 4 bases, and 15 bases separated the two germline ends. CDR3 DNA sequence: TGTGCCAGCAGCTTACGCCCAACGGGCACTGAAGCTTTCTTT. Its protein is CASSLRPTGTEAFF.

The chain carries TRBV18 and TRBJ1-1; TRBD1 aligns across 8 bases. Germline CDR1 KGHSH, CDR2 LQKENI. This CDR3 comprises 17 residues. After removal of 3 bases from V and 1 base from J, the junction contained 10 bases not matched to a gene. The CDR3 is CASSPRQGSPANTEAFF. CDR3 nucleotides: TGTGCCAGCTCACCTAGACAGGGGTCGCCGGCGAACACTGAAGCTTTCTTT. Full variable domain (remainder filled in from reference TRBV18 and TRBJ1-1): NAGVMQNPRHLVRRRGQEARLRCSPMKGHSHVYWYRQLPEEGLKFMVYLQKENIIDESGMPKERFSAEFPKEGPSILRIQQVVRGDSAAYFCASSPRQGSPANTEAFFGQGTRLTVV.